The rows below give T cell receptor beta chains drawn from one sample of a study of cytomegalovirus exposure and HLA in healthy donors. Generated by immunoSEQ multiplex PCR, the TCRdb table keeps only in-frame clones and is missing some. Of about 150,000 clones in the sample, about 85% were seen once. Sequenced input: PBMCs. The receptors originated from a man aged 50-60 years in good health and CMV-seropositive. The CDR3 runs from the conserved cysteine through the conserved F or W. A D gene is named only where the DNA matches it firmly. Clone size is given for some rows only: seen once, a few or many times, or a class if the clone is expanded.

TRBJ1-6	.	TRBV9	.	CASSVDPSSGNSPLHF	TGTGCCAGCAGCGTCGACCCGTCGTCGGGGAATTCACCCCTCCACTTT
TRBJ2-7	.	TRBV7-7	once	CASSPRSGSSYEQYF	TGTGCTAGCAGCCCGAGAAGCGGGTCCTCCTACGAGCAGTACTTC
TRBJ2-7	TRBD1	TRBV5-1	.	CASSLDGQGAYEQYF	TGCGCCAGCAGCTTAGATGGACAGGGGGCTTACGAGCAGTACTTC
TRBJ1-4	TRBD1	TRBV5-5	.	CASSLKDRPDSTNEKLFF	TGTGCCAGCAGTCTGAAGGACAGGCCGGACTCAACTAATGAAAAACTGTTTTTT
TRBJ2-3	TRBD1	TRBV5-1	.	CASSPRLGQGRRTDTQYF	TGCGCCAGCAGCCCGAGGTTAGGACAGGGCCGACGGACAGATACGCAGTATTTT
TRBJ2-7	.	TRBV9	.	CASSVGIDRQSREQYF	TGTGCCAGCAGCGTAGGTATAGACAGGCAATCACGGGAGCAGTACTTC
TRBJ2-3	TRBD1	TRBV28	.	CAGSRDRESTDTQYF	TGTGCCGGCTCCCGGGACAGGGAAAGCACAGATACGCAGTATTTT
TRBJ2-3	.	TRBV7-9	.	CASSSLARTDTQYF	TGTGCCAGCAGCTCCCTAGCCCGCACAGATACGCAGTATTTT
TRBJ1-2	TRBD1	TRBV7-3	.	CASSSPGDRDNIYGYTF	TGTGCCAGCAGCTCTCCAGGTGACAGGGATAATATCTATGGCTACACCTTC
TRBJ2-1	TRBD1	TRBV28	.	CASSTTGGPYNEQFF	TGTGCCAGCAGCACAACAGGGGGACCCTACAATGAGCAGTTCTTC
TRBJ2-7	.	TRBV25-1	.	CARSWFGFYEQYF	TGTGCCAGGAGTTGGTTTGGCTTCTACGAGCAGTACTTC
TRBJ2-2	.	TRBV27	few	CASSQRVTGELFF	TGTGCCAGCAGCCAGAGGGTTACCGGGGAGCTGTTTTTT
TRBJ2-2	TRBD1	TRBV11-1	.	CASSSLTGVNTGELFF	TGTGCCAGCAGCTCCTTGACAGGGGTGAACACCGGGGAGCTGTTTTTT
TRBJ1-5	.	TRBV28	.	CASSLIGRPQHF	TGTGCCAGCAGTTTAATTGGCCGGCCCCAGCATTTT
TRBJ1-3	.	TRBV6-1	.	CASSEALRQSENTIYF	TGTGCCAGCAGTGAAGCGCTTCGGCAGAGCGAAAACACCATATATTTT
TRBJ2-1	TRBD2	TRBV7-3	once	CASSPVGGAGEQFF	TGTGCCAGCAGCCCAGTCGGGGGGGCCGGTGAGCAGTTCTTC
TRBJ2-6	TRBD1	TRBV7-3	.	CASSPRGTAGANVLTF	TGTGCCAGCAGCCCCCGAGGGACAGCTGGGGCCAACGTCCTGACTTTC
TRBJ2-3	.	TRBV4-2	.	CASSLADGGAPDTQYF	TGTGCCAGCAGCCTTGCCGATGGCGGGGCCCCAGATACGCAGTATTTT
TRBJ2-7	.	TRBV2	.	CASRGGQLIGHEQYF	TGTGCCAGCAGGGGGGGACAGCTTATAGGCCACGAGCAGTACTTC
TRBJ2-1	TRBD2	TRBV5-6	.	CASSGLAGSYNEQFF	TGTGCCAGCAGCGGACTAGCGGGCTCCTACAATGAGCAGTTCTTC
TRBJ2-3	TRBD2	TRBV7-9	.	CASSLGGSGPGADTQYF	TGTGCCAGCAGCTTGGGAGGGAGCGGCCCGGGGGCAGATACGCAGTATTTT
TRBJ2-7	.	TRBV18	.	CASSPGPTGRGRAYEQYF	TGTGCCAGCTCACCGGGCCCAACGGGGCGGGGAAGGGCCTACGAGCAGTACTTC
TRBJ2-3	.	TRBV6-5	.	CASTKPGLLNTQYF	TGTGCCAGCACTAAACCGGGACTGCTTAATACGCAGTATTTT
TRBJ2-1	.	TRBV18	.	CASSPSGMRDEQFF	TGTGCCAGCTCACCGTCCGGGATGAGGGATGAGCAGTTCTTC
TRBJ2-5	.	TRBV5-6	.	CASSLSPGKETQYF	TGTGCCAGCAGCTTGTCTCCGGGTAAAGAGACCCAGTACTTC
TRBJ2-7	TRBD1	TRBV28	few	CASSLGDRAYEQYF	TGTGCCAGCAGTTTAGGGGACAGAGCCTACGAGCAGTACTTC
TRBJ2-3	TRBD2	TRBV4-2	.	CASSLTTSGGVSTDTQYF	TGTGCCAGCAGCCTTACGACTAGCGGGGGGGTTAGCACAGATACGCAGTATTTT
TRBJ2-3	TRBD2	TRBV29-1	.	CSVGSTSWVADTQYF	TGCAGCGTGGGCTCGACTAGCTGGGTGGCAGATACGCAGTATTTT
TRBJ2-3	TRBD2	TRBV9	.	CASSPGTSGTDTQYF	TGTGCCAGCAGCCCCGGGACTAGCGGAACAGATACGCAGTATTTT
TRBJ2-5	TRBD2	TRBV19	.	CASSPGGRETQYF	TGTGCCAGTAGTCCGGGGGGGCGAGAGACCCAGTACTTC
TRBJ1-5	.	TRBV5-6	.	CASSRQGQPQHF	TGTGCCAGCAGCCGTCAGGGTCAGCCCCAGCATTTT
TRBJ1-3	TRBD1	TRBV5-6	once	CASTMTGARSGNTIYF	TGTGCCAGCACCATGACAGGGGCCCGCTCTGGAAACACCATATATTTT
TRBJ2-1	TRBD1	TRBV29-1	.	CSVSGQGLGEQFF	TGCAGCGTTTCGGGACAGGGTCTTGGTGAGCAGTTCTTC
TRBJ1-3	.	TRBV6-5	.	CASSPRRGSGNTIYF	TGTGCCAGCAGCCCCCGTCGGGGTTCTGGAAACACCATATATTTT
TRBJ1-2	.	TRBV28	.	CASSLTGTGGYTF	TGTGCCAGCAGTCTGACCGGAACAGGAGGCTACACCTTC
TRBJ2-5	TRBD1	TRBV29-1	.	CSVVFPGTGRETQYF	TGCAGCGTTGTCTTTCCCGGGACAGGGCGAGAGACCCAGTACTTC
TRBJ1-2	.	TRBV2	.	CASSLDTDYGYTF	TGTGCCAGCAGTCTGGACACGGACTATGGCTACACCTTC
TRBJ1-5	TRBD1	TRBV5-1	.	CASSLGQGADGNNQPQHF	TGCGCCAGCAGCTTGGGACAGGGGGCTGATGGGAACAATCAGCCCCAGCATTTT
TRBJ2-1	TRBD2	TRBV27	.	CASSSALWWRESEGNEQFF	TGTGCCAGCAGTTCCGCACTCTGGTGGCGGGAGTCGGAGGGAAATGAGCAGTTCTTC
TRBJ1-5	.	TRBV18	.	CASSPGENQPQHF	TGTGCCAGCTCACCAGGGGAGAATCAGCCCCAGCATTTT
TRBJ1-1	.	TRBV7-2	few	CASSPQMGAYTEAFF	TGTGCCAGCAGCCCGCAAATGGGGGCATACACTGAAGCTTTCTTT
TRBJ1-5	.	TRBV19	few	CASSISGNQPQHF	TGTGCCAGTAGTATAAGCGGGAATCAGCCCCAGCATTTT
TRBJ2-5	TRBD1	TRBV6-5	.	CASSPARGKTQYF	TGTGCCAGCAGTCCCGCCAGGGGGAAGACCCAGTACTTC
TRBJ2-1	TRBD1	TRBV18	once	CASSPPGQGGHNEQFF	TGTGCCAGCTCACCACCGGGACAGGGAGGACACAATGAGCAGTTCTTC
TRBJ2-5	TRBD1	TRBV27	.	CASSSHDRGETQYF	TGTGCCAGCAGTTCCCACGACAGGGGGGAGACCCAGTACTTC